This T cell receptor (beta chain) is drawn from a study of T-cell memory formation after mild COVID-19. The trim removed 3 bases at V and 4 bases at J, leaving 11 bases unmatched. The CDR3 consists of 18 residues. CDR1 is SGHTA, CDR2 FQGNSA, per germline. Comments on this clonotype: Its specificity is unknown.

TCRdb re-analysed the 5' RACE reads in MiXCR, keeping a single row per CDR3 protein. The table lists roughly 560,000 distinct CDR3 sequences, roughly 22% of them singletons. Study-wide results and limits: The study found contracting CD4+ clones mainly in CM and EM and contracting CD8+ clones in EMRA. There was a balanced CD4/CD8 profile in clones contracting day 15 to 85, and later expanders leaned CD4+.

The rearrangement joins TRBV7-2 to TRBJ2-2; 10 bases are shared with TRBD2. The sequence came from an adult woman who had mild COVID-19 (a few samples of this study predate the infection). Cell type and time point are not known. The specimen sequenced was PBMCs or a T cell subset sorted from them (not recorded which). This CDR3 is CASSFPPYSGRFTGELFF. CDR3 DNA: TGTGCCAGCAGCTTTCCACCATATAGCGGGAGGTTCACCGGGGAGCTGTTTTTT. Variable domain in full (rest from reference TRBV7-2 and TRBJ2-2): GAGVSQSPSNKVTEKGKDVELRCDPISGHTALYWYRQSLGQGLEFLIYFQGNSAPDKSGLPSDRFSAERTGGSVSTLTIQRTQQEDSAVYLCASSFPPYSGRFTGELFFGEGSRLTVL.